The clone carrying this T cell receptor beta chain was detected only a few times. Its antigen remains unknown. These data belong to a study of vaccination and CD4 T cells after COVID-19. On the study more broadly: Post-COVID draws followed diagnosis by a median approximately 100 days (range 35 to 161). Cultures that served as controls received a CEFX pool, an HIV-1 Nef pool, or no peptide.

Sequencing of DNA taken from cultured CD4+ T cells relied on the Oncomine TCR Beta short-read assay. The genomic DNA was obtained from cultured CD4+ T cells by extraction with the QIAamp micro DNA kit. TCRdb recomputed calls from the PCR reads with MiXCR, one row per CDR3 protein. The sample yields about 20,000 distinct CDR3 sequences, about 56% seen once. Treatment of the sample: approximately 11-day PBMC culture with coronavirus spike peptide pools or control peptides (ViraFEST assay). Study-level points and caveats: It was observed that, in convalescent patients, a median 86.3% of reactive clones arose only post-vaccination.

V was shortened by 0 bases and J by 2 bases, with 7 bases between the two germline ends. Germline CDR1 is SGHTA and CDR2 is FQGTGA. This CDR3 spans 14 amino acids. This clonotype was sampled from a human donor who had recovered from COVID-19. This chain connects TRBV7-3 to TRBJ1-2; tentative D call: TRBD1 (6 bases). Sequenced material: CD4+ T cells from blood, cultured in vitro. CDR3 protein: CASSLTTGNYGYTF. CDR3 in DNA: TGTGCCAGCAGCTTAACTACAGGGAACTATGGCTACACCTTC.